Presented here are 29 T cell receptor beta chains from one specimen sequenced in a study of blood T cell repertoires in COVID-19. Method: immunoSEQ multiplex PCR; TCRdb's copy keeps in-frame clones and lacks some. This table has about 480,000 clones, 70% to 90% appearing once. The source material was PBMCs or T cells enriched from blood (not recorded which). Source of these receptors: a woman between 18 and 29 years old with acute COVID-19.

The chain has TRBV28 and TRBJ2-7, with a possible D match to TRBD2 (5 bases). Germline V gives CDR1 MDHEN, CDR2 SYDVKM. CDR3 length: 13 residues. Trimming pared 6 bases from V and 2 bases from J, leaving 11 bases between. CDR3 residues: CASSPEGPYEQYF. CDR3 DNA sequence: TGTGCCAGCAGCCCCGAGGGTCCCTACGAGCAGTACTTC.

This clone was seen a few times. The chain joins TRBV7-9 to TRBJ1-2; the match to TRBD1 covers 7 bases. Germline CDR1 reads SEHNR; CDR2 reads FQNEAQ (reference sequence). The V and J ends lost 4 bases and 6 bases, in that order; junction bases with no gene match: 5. The CDR3 spans 13 residues. The CDR3 coding sequence is TGTGCCAGCAGCTACAGACAGGGTAATGGCTACACCTTC. It encodes CASSYRQGNGYTF.

The chain is built from TRBV12-3 or TRBV12-4 and TRBJ1-6; the D is unclear. Trimming removed 7 bases from V and 9 bases from J, with 13 bases in between. The CDR3 totals 13 residues. CDR3 residues: CASTSGLGSPLHF. The CDR3 bases are TGTGCCAGCACTAGCGGATTAGGTTCACCCCTCCACTTT.

This chain uses TRBV10-1 with TRBJ1-1; D is possibly TRBD1 (5 bases). The germline V gene encodes CDR1 WNHNN and CDR2 SYGVQD (reference sequence). The CDR3 is 11 residues long. V lost 10 bases and J 6 bases, leaving 12 bases between the germline ends. The CDR3 sequence is CANSTGAEAFF. The CDR3 DNA reads as TGCGCCAACAGCACGGGGGCTGAAGCTTTCTTT.

The genes are TRBV3-1 (or the pseudogene TRBV3-2) and TRBJ1-1; TRBD1 matches at 10 bases. The CDR3 sequence is 14 residues long. Germline-derived CDR1 and CDR2 are LGHDT and YNNKEL (reference sequence). J was trimmed by 4 bases and V by 3 bases; bases with no gene match: 2. CDR3 bases: TGTGCCAGCAGCCACGGACAGGGGGGCACTGAAGCTTTCTTT. Amino acid sequence: CASSHGQGGTEAFF.

CDR3: CASSSPGQGHTEAFF. The CDR3 coding sequence is TGTGCCAGCAGCTCGCCGGGACAGGGACACACTGAAGCTTTCTTT. The V gene is TRBV7-9, the J gene TRBJ1-1; TRBD1 matches at 9 bases. The CDR3 covers 15 residues. The V gene's germline CDR1 is SEHNR and CDR2 FQNEAQ (reference sequence). The ends lost 4 bases at V and 3 bases at J; junction bases unmatched: 6.

The chain has TRBV29-1 and TRBJ1-2, with D possibly TRBD1 on 6 matching bases. Germline CDR1 is SQVTM and CDR2 is ANQGSEA. This CDR3 contains 13 residues. V lost 4 bases and J lost 3, with 12 bases in between. CDR3 coding DNA: TGCAGCGTTGTGGGGGGGCGCGACTATGGCTACACCTTC. This encodes CSVVGGRDYGYTF.

This chain joins TRBV5-1 and TRBJ1-6, with 10 bases aligning to TRBD1. The trim removed 0 bases at V and 9 bases at J, leaving 12 bases unmatched. Germline CDR1 is SGHRS and CDR2 is YFSETQ. The CDR3 runs to 18 residues. CDR3 bases: TGCGCCAGCAGCTTGGCCGGGACAGGGGCACAACGGGCTTCACCCCTCCACTTT. Protein: CASSLAGTGAQRASPLHF. Full variable domain (outside the CDR3, taken from reference TRBV5-1 and TRBJ1-6): KAGVTQTPRYLIKTRGQQVTLSCSPISGHRSVSWYQQTPGQGLQFLFEYFSETQRNKGNFPGRFSGRQFSNSRSEMNVSTLELGDSALYLCASSLAGTGAQRASPLHFGNGTRLTVT.

This chain connects TRBV19 to TRBJ2-1; 8 bases are shared with TRBD2. Losses at the gene ends were 7 bases for V and 4 bases for J; bases not matched to a gene: 6. This CDR3 has 14 amino acids. Germline CDR1 and CDR2: LNHDA and SQIVND (reference sequence). CDR3 loop: CASTTGGRYNEQFF. CDR3 nucleotides: TGTGCCAGTACTACGGGGGGGCGGTACAATGAGCAGTTCTTC.

This sequence joins TRBV5-6 and TRBJ1-2; TRBD1 agrees at 7 bases. Trimming at V came to 0 bases and at J to 4 bases, leaving 6 bases not matched to a gene. Germline CDR1 reads SGHDT; CDR2 reads YYEEEE. The CDR3 sequence is 15 residues long. The CDR3 DNA sequence: TGTGCCAGCAGCTTGGAGGGGACAGTGCTCTATGGCTACACCTTC. Protein product: CASSLEGTVLYGYTF.

The chain combines TRBV7-8 with TRBJ1-5; a possible D gene is TRBD1 (5 bases). Germline values: CDR1 SGHVS, CDR2 FQNEAQ. V lost 0 bases, J lost 0 bases, and 15 bases lay in between. The CDR3 is 18 residues long. The CDR3 here is CASSLATGGVYSNQPQHF. The CDR3 coding sequence is TGTGCCAGCAGCTTAGCGACGGGAGGGGTCTATAGCAATCAGCCCCAGCATTTT.

The chain combines TRBV7-9 with TRBJ1-4; perhaps TRBD1 as D (6 bases). Germline-derived CDR1 and CDR2 are SEHNR and FQNEAQ (reference sequence). V was trimmed by 5 bases and J by 8 bases, leaving 15 bases between them. CDR3 size: 14 residues. Written as DNA, the CDR3 is TGTGCCAGCAGCCCCGTTGGGGGCAACGAAAAACTGTTTTTT. The encoded protein is CASSPVGGNEKLFF.

The chain recombines TRBV15 with TRBJ1-3, with D hard to call. Trimming removed 0 bases from V and 8 bases from J, with 11 bases in between. Germline values: CDR1 LNHNV, CDR2 YYDKDF (reference sequence). CDR3 length: 14 residues. The chain's CDR3 is CATSRDLVEDTIYF. Here the CDR3 DNA reads TGTGCCACCAGCAGAGATCTAGTGGAGGACACCATATATTTT.

V is TRBV6-5 and J is TRBJ1-4; 9 nucleotides line up with TRBD1. The CDR3 loop spans 14 amino acids. Germline trimming cut 7 bases from V and 4 bases from J; bases unmatched to any gene: 4. Germline V CDR1 and CDR2: MNHEY, SVGAGI. CDR3 amino acids: CASKDRGGNEKLFF. As DNA, the CDR3 is TGTGCCAGCAAGGACAGGGGTGGTAATGAAAAACTGTTTTTT.

The rearrangement uses TRBV12-3 or TRBV12-4 and TRBJ1-2; D unclear. V lost 4 bases and J lost 3, with 6 bases in between. The CDR3 runs to 12 residues. The CDR3 bases are TGTGCCAGCAGTTCTCTCGACTATGGCTACACCTTC. Its protein is CASSSLDYGYTF.

The chain combines TRBV11-2 with TRBJ2-7, with TRBD1 identical over 10 bases. Germline-derived CDR1 and CDR2 are SGHAT and FQNNGV. The CDR3 is 15 residues long. With 3 bases clipped from V and 1 base from J, the junction kept 3 bases outside the gene matches. The CDR3 DNA reads TGTGCCAGCAGCTTTGAGGGACAGGGGTCCTACGAGCAGTACTTC. It is translated as CASSFEGQGSYEQYF.

This clone was seen only once. The rearrangement links TRBV9 to TRBJ2-1, with 9 bases fitting TRBD2. Germline values: CDR1 SGDLS, CDR2 YYNGEE. Germline trimming cut 5 bases from V and 0 bases from J; bases unmatched to any gene: 3. CDR3 length: 15 residues. The CDR3 sequence: CASRGSGSSYNEQFF. CDR3 DNA: TGTGCCAGCAGAGGTAGCGGGAGCTCCTACAATGAGCAGTTCTTC.

V and J are TRBV15 and TRBJ2-7, with TRBD1 matching over 10 bases. Germline V gene data show CDR1 as LNHNV and CDR2 as YYDKDF (reference sequence). The CDR3 has 15 amino acids. J lost 7 bases, V lost 3 bases, and 9 bases had no gene match. The DNA for the CDR3 is TGTGCCACCAGCAGGACCGGGACAGGGGTTCGAGAGCAGTACTTC. It codes for CATSRTGTGVREQYF.

The rearrangement uses TRBV30 and TRBJ1-2; no definite D call. CDR1 GTSNPN and CDR2 SVGIG come from the germline V gene (reference sequence). The CDR3 extends over 12 amino acids. The V end lost 4 bases, the J end lost 4 bases, and 10 bases lay between the germline ends. The CDR3: CAWIRRLYGYTF. CDR3 bases: TGTGCCTGGATTCGCAGACTCTATGGCTACACCTTC.

This chain uses TRBV3-1 (or the pseudogene TRBV3-2) with TRBJ2-1, with 7 bases matching TRBD1. CDR3 length: 15 residues. J was trimmed by 8 bases and V by 1 base; bases with no gene match: 8. CDR1 and CDR2 (germline): LGHDT, YNNKEL (reference sequence). The CDR3 spells CASSQGTGQFDEQFF. The CDR3 bases are TGTGCCAGCAGCCAAGGGACAGGACAATTCGATGAGCAGTTCTTC.

This clone was observed a single time. The V gene is TRBV6-5, the J gene TRBJ2-7; weak D call: TRBD2 (6 bases). The V gene's germline CDR1 is MNHEY and CDR2 SVGAGI. This CDR3 has 16 residues. The V and J ends lost 2 bases and 1 base respectively, with 15 bases between them. This CDR3 is CASSYGRGKYSYEQYF. For the CDR3, the DNA is TGTGCCAGCAGTTACGGTCGGGGGAAATATTCCTACGAGCAGTACTTC.

This chain connects TRBV9 to TRBJ2-1; 7 nucleotides agree with TRBD2. The V gene end was trimmed by 4 bases and the J gene end by 10 bases; junction bases not matched to a gene: 14. Germline CDR1 and CDR2: SGDLS and YYNGEE. The CDR3 extends over 15 amino acids. For the CDR3, the DNA is TGTGCCAGCAGCCTCGAATCGGGACTAAAGTTCGAGCAGTTCTTC. Its translation is CASSLESGLKFEQFF.

This sequence joins TRBV6-5 and TRBJ2-7, with D possibly TRBD1 on 6 matching bases. The CDR3 sequence is 13 residues long. V was pared by 2 bases and J by 5 bases, with 10 bases between. CDR1 and CDR2 (germline): MNHEY, SVGAGI. CDR3 region: CASSYNRVNEQYF. In nucleotides, the CDR3 is TGTGCCAGCAGTTACAACAGGGTGAACGAGCAGTACTTC.

The chain joins TRBV27 to TRBJ1-5; D might be TRBD1 (5 bases). CDR1 MNHEY and CDR2 SMNVEV come from the germline V gene (reference sequence). V lost 6 bases and J 0 bases, leaving 12 bases between the germline ends. The CDR3 extends over 15 amino acids. CDR3 loop: CASRQAEYSNQPQHF. The CDR3 nucleotides read TGTGCCAGCAGACAGGCGGAATATAGCAATCAGCCCCAGCATTTT.

About this clone: The sample has other DNA sequences that encode this CDR3 too. The J gene is TRBJ1-2, the V gene TRBV27, with 11 bases fitting TRBD1. Trimming at V came to 6 bases and at J to 3 bases, leaving 3 bases not matched to a gene. CDR1 MNHEY and CDR2 SMNVEV come from the germline V gene (reference sequence). CDR3 length equals 14 residues. The CDR3 reads CASSWTGGDYGYTF. DNA for the CDR3: TGTGCCAGCAGCTGGACAGGGGGCGACTATGGCTACACCTTC.

This rearrangement joins TRBV3-1 (or the pseudogene TRBV3-2) to TRBJ2-1, with 14 bases lining up with TRBD2. The CDR3 runs to 16 residues. Per germline, CDR1 LGHDT and CDR2 YNNKEL (reference sequence). The V segment lost 1 base and the J segment 9 bases; nucleotides outside the gene matches: 5. The CDR3: CASSQGLAGGPVEQFF. CDR3 nucleotides: TGTGCCAGCAGCCAAGGACTAGCGGGGGGGCCGGTTGAGCAGTTCTTC.

This chain links TRBV9 with TRBJ2-1; a weak D match, TRBD2 (5 bases). This CDR3 region has 19 residues. CDR1 SGDLS and CDR2 YYNGEE come from the germline V gene. The V end was cut by 3 bases, the J end by 0 bases, with 22 bases between. CDR3 DNA sequence: TGTGCCAGCAGCGCTAGTAGGGCGGGTATAACAAGCTCCTACAATGAGCAGTTCTTC. Translated, it gives CASSASRAGITSSYNEQFF.

V and J are TRBV4-1 and TRBJ1-4; 7 bases line up with TRBD1. Trimming at V came to 4 bases and at J to 0 bases, leaving 8 bases not matched to a gene. Germline CDR1 is MGHRA and CDR2 is YSYEKL. This CDR3 spans 17 amino acids. The CDR3 loop is CASSPSGTVSTNEKLFF. CDR3 nucleotide sequence: TGCGCCAGCAGCCCCTCCGGGACAGTCTCAACTAATGAAAAACTGTTTTTT.

The chain joins TRBV3-1 (or the pseudogene TRBV3-2) to TRBJ1-2; 8 positions match TRBD1. Germline V gives CDR1 LGHDT, CDR2 YNNKEL (reference sequence). The length of the CDR3 is 17 residues. V shed 0 bases and J 8 bases; nucleotides not matched to a gene: 14. CDR3 in DNA: TGTGCCAGCAGCCAAGATCTTTACAGGGGGGAACGGCGGGGCTACACCTTC. It is translated as CASSQDLYRGERRGYTF.